One sample yielded the 21 T cell receptor beta chains listed below, sequenced in a study of T cell responses to AZD1222 COVID-19 vaccine. Method: immunoSEQ multiplex PCR; TCRdb's copy keeps in-frame clones and lacks some. The sample has 150,000 to 200,000 clones; approximately 95% are singletons. The material sequenced was peripheral blood, taken on day 0 of AZD1222 vaccination. All receptors come from an adult in good health.

The chain joins TRBV7-8 to TRBJ1-2, with a tentative D call TRBD1 (5 bases). Trimming took off 2 bases at V and 3 bases at J, with 13 bases between the two ends. The V gene's germline CDR1 is SGHVS and CDR2 FQNEAQ. CDR3 size: 15 residues. CDR3 protein: CASSLRAGRDYGYTF. The CDR3 bases are TGTGCCAGCAGCTTACGGGCAGGGAGGGACTATGGCTACACCTTC.

The V and J genes are TRBV27 and TRBJ2-6; D not resolved. V lost 5 bases, J lost 0 bases, and 5 bases lay in between. The CDR3 has 14 residues. Germline V lookup: CDR1 MNHEY, CDR2 SMNVEV (reference sequence). CDR3 region: CASSRLSGANVLTF. The CDR3 DNA sequence: TGTGCCAGCAGTCGTCTCTCTGGGGCCAACGTCCTGACTTTC.

The chain joins TRBV5-5 to TRBJ1-2; no firm D call. The CDR3 runs 15 residues. Germline assignment: CDR1 SGHKS and CDR2 YYEKEE (reference sequence). Deletions cut 0 bases from V and 8 bases from J, with 17 bases between. CDR3 sequence (DNA): TGTGCCAGCAGCTTGGACTCCGGGGATCGGCTAGGCTACACCTTC. It is translated as CASSLDSGDRLGYTF.

The chain employs TRBV5-6 and TRBJ1-2, with D perhaps TRBD1 (5 bases). The germline V gene has CDR1 SGHDT and CDR2 YYEEEE. Trimming took 4 bases from V and 4 from J, leaving 11 bases between them. The CDR3 totals 13 residues. As DNA, the CDR3 is TGTGCCAGCAGCCCGTCCCAGGGCTATGGCTACACCTTC. The encoded protein is CASSPSQGYGYTF.

This clone has a single count. This chain joins TRBV3-1 (or the pseudogene TRBV3-2) and TRBJ1-6; 9 nucleotides match TRBD1. V lost 1 base to trimming and J lost 9 bases; unmatched junction nucleotides: 4. The length of the CDR3 is 15 residues. The germline gives CDR1 LGHDT, CDR2 YNNKEL (reference sequence). The CDR3 here is CASSQAGQGFSPLHF. As DNA, the CDR3 is TGTGCCAGCAGCCAAGCGGGACAGGGTTTTTCACCCCTCCACTTT.

V and J are TRBV27 and TRBJ2-7; 9 bases line up with TRBD1. Germline trimming cut 3 bases from V and 5 bases from J; bases unmatched to any gene: 8. This CDR3 comprises 15 residues. CDR1 and CDR2 (germline): MNHEY, SMNVEV (reference sequence). The CDR3 region is CASSLYRQGGNEQYF. CDR3 nucleotide sequence: TGTGCCAGCAGTTTGTACCGACAGGGGGGAAACGAGCAGTACTTC.

The chain employs TRBV2 and TRBJ2-3, with 7 bases matching TRBD1. Trimming took 2 bases from V and 4 from J; bases not matched to a gene: 0. The CDR3 extends over 13 amino acids. CDR1 and CDR2 from the germline V gene are SNHLY and FYNNEI. The DNA of the CDR3 is TGTGCCAGCAGTGAAAGGGGGCCAGATACGCAGTATTTT. It specifies CASSERGPDTQYF. Looking up the rest from reference TRBV2 and TRBJ2-3 gives the full variable domain: EPEVTQTPSHQVTQMGQEVILRCVPISNHLYFYWYRQILGQKVEFLVSFYNNEISEKSEIFDDQFSVERPDGSNFTLKIRSTKLEDSAMYFCASSERGPDTQYFGPGTRLTVL.

CDR3 loop: CASSGTLGTEAFF. CDR3 DNA: TGTGCCAGCAGCGGGACGTTAGGTACTGAAGCTTTCTTT. The chain carries TRBV6-5 and TRBJ1-1, with a weak D call TRBD1 (5 bases). Deletions cut 6 bases from V and 5 bases from J, with 13 bases between. The V gene's germline CDR1 is MNHEY and CDR2 SVGAGI. The CDR3 runs 13 residues.

The rearrangement links TRBV3-1 (or the pseudogene TRBV3-2) to TRBJ1-5; D call uncertain. V lost 1 base and J lost 4, with 5 bases in between. The germline gives CDR1 LGHDT, CDR2 YNNKEL (reference sequence). CDR3 size: 13 residues. The CDR3 bases are TGTGCCAGCAGCCAAGGCGGTAATCAGCCCCAGCATTTT. Residues: CASSQGGNQPQHF.

This rearrangement joins TRBV7-9 to TRBJ2-1, with 8 positions matching TRBD1. V trimming: 4 bases; J trimming: 2 bases; junction bases outside the gene matches: 13. CDR3 length equals 18 residues. From germline, CDR1 is SEHNR and CDR2 FQNEAQ (reference sequence). For the CDR3, the DNA is TGTGCCAGCAGCTCGGAACACAGACAGGGGAGGACCTACAATGAGCAGTTCTTC. Protein product: CASSSEHRQGRTYNEQFF.

The chain has TRBV27 and TRBJ1-1, with 7 bases lining up with TRBD1. The V gene end was trimmed by 5 bases and the J gene end by 1 base; junction bases not matched to a gene: 4. The CDR3 has 14 amino acids. Germline V gives CDR1 MNHEY, CDR2 SMNVEV (reference sequence). The CDR3 loop reads CASSHRDRNTEAFF. The CDR3 bases are TGTGCCAGCAGTCACCGGGACAGGAACACTGAAGCTTTCTTT.

This rearrangement joins TRBV18 to TRBJ2-7; D uncertain. CDR3 length equals 16 residues. Trimming removed 3 bases at V and 2 bases at J, with 17 bases between. The V gene's germline CDR1 is KGHSH and CDR2 LQKENI. The CDR3 loop reads CASSPSLRASTYEQYF. The CDR3 region has the DNA TGTGCCAGCTCACCTTCTTTACGTGCAAGTACCTACGAGCAGTACTTC. Combining the CDR3 with reference TRBV18 and TRBJ2-7 gives the whole variable domain NAGVMQNPRHLVRRRGQEARLRCSPMKGHSHVYWYRQLPEEGLKFMVYLQKENIIDESGMPKERFSAEFPKEGPSILRIQQVVRGDSAAYFCASSPSLRASTYEQYFGPGTRLTVT.

The chain uses TRBV30 and TRBJ2-7; D remains unclear. Germline assignment: CDR1 GTSNPN and CDR2 SVGIG (reference sequence). The CDR3 covers 11 residues. V was trimmed by 6 bases and J by 2 bases, leaving 8 bases between them. The CDR3 is CACPGAYEQYF. The CDR3 nucleotides are TGTGCCTGCCCAGGAGCCTACGAGCAGTACTTC.

V gene TRBV5-1 combines with J gene TRBJ1-4; perhaps TRBD1 as D (6 bases). CDR1 is SGHRS, CDR2 YFSETQ, per germline. The CDR3 is made up of 13 amino acids. V lost 6 bases and J lost 7, with 13 bases in between. In DNA, the CDR3 is TGCGCCAGCACTCAGGGGCCAGGTGAAAAACTGTTTTTT. Translated: CASTQGPGEKLFF.

The V call is TRBV19, the J call TRBJ2-7, with 10 bases aligning to TRBD1. Trimming at V came to 6 bases and at J to 1 base, leaving 6 bases not matched to a gene. The CDR3 length is 15 residues. Germline V gene lookup returns CDR1 LNHDA and CDR2 SQIVND (reference sequence). The CDR3, as DNA: TGTGCCAGTAGAGACCCGGGACAGGGGTCCTACGAGCAGTACTTC. Translation gives CASRDPGQGSYEQYF.

The chain recombines TRBV9 with TRBJ1-2; D gene uncertain. The germline gives CDR1 SGDLS, CDR2 YYNGEE. V dropped 0 bases and J dropped 6 bases, with 15 bases sitting between them. The CDR3 extends over 15 amino acids. The CDR3 loop is CASSVGEGFSHGYTF. CDR3 sequence (DNA): TGTGCCAGCAGCGTAGGAGAAGGGTTTAGTCATGGCTACACCTTC.

The chain has TRBV15 and TRBJ1-2, with TRBD1 as a possible D gene (5 bases). The CDR3 has 16 amino acids. V was trimmed by 2 bases and J by 1 base, leaving 14 bases between them. CDR1 is LNHNV, CDR2 YYDKDF, per germline (reference sequence). This chain's CDR3 is CATSRWGKGVNYGYTF. The DNA for the CDR3 is TGTGCCACCAGCAGATGGGGCAAGGGCGTTAACTATGGCTACACCTTC.

The chain links TRBV29-1 to TRBJ1-1, with D unclear. This CDR3 is built from 14 residues. V gave up 5 bases and J gave up 4 bases, with 17 bases separating them. Per the germline V gene, CDR1 is SQVTM and CDR2 is ANQGSEA. CDR3 region: CSVQASSSGTEAFF. Written as DNA, the CDR3 is TGCAGCGTTCAAGCCTCCAGTTCCGGCACTGAAGCTTTCTTT.

Regarding this clone: Additional DNA sequences in this sample encode the identical CDR3. The rearrangement uses TRBV25-1 and TRBJ2-1; D call uncertain. This CDR3 is built from 11 residues. V lost 6 bases to trimming and J lost 0 bases, with 0 bases between them. The germline CDR1 and CDR2 sequences are MGHDK and SYGVNS. The CDR3 loop reads CASSSYNEQFF. CDR3 in DNA: TGTGCCAGCAGCTCCTACAATGAGCAGTTCTTC. The full variable domain, its missing parts supplied by reference TRBV25-1 and TRBJ2-1, is EADIYQTPRYLVIGTGKKITLECSQTMGHDKMYWYQQDPGMELHLIHYSYGVNSTEKGDLSSESTVSRIRTEHFPLTLESARPSHTSQYLCASSSYNEQFFGPGTRLTVL.

The chain recombines TRBV6-5 with TRBJ1-3, with D possibly TRBD1 on 6 matching bases. Germline CDR1 and CDR2: MNHEY and SVGAGI. The CDR3 length is 14 residues. The V and J ends lost 4 bases and 2 bases respectively, with 9 bases between them. CDR3 coding DNA: TGTGCCAGCAGTTCTTACAGGGCTGGAAACACCATATATTTT. As protein: CASSSYRAGNTIYF.

Here the CDR3 DNA reads TGCGCCAGCAGTGATGAGGGCTATGGCTACACCTTC. As protein: CASSDEGYGYTF. This chain links TRBV10-2 with TRBJ1-2; D unresolved. V was cut by 3 bases and J by 4 bases, with 6 bases left in between. This CDR3 spans 12 amino acids. Germline V gives CDR1 WSHSY, CDR2 SAAADI.